This entry lists 14 T cell receptor beta chains sequenced from one sample in a study of T cell responses to AZD1222 COVID-19 vaccine (dated by TCRdb to the early 2020s). Receptor amplification or capture employed the immunoSEQ multiplex PCR assay. TCRdb took this table from immuneACCESS and kept in-frame rearrangements with V and J called. Such tables lack part of the clones; where checked against another copy, unresolved V genes explain under half of the gap, and the rest is unexplained. Recorded for this sample are roughly 120,000 clones; about 88% of them occurred a single time. The top ten constitute around 3% of the sample. Interpreted using the paper, the time point label stands for: about 28 days (+/-7) after the second vaccine dose. The sample consisted of peripheral blood, taken 28 days after the second AZD1222 dose. These TCRs come from an adult who received the AZD1222 COVID-19 vaccine.

The CDR3 DNA reads TGCGCCAGCAGCTTCGCTTTTACAGGGAGGGGCACTGAAGCTTTCTTT. Protein: CASSFAFTGRGTEAFF. The chain couples TRBV5-1 to TRBJ1-1, with D possibly TRBD1 on 6 matching bases. V was cut by 2 bases and J by 4 bases, with 18 bases left in between. This CDR3 region has 16 residues. Germline V CDR1 and CDR2: SGHRS, YFSETQ.

The chain employs TRBV28 and TRBJ2-7, with unresolved D. V lost 7 bases and J 4 bases, leaving 11 bases between the germline ends. Germline CDR1 reads MDHEN; CDR2 reads SYDVKM. This CDR3 region has 12 residues. CDR3 loop: CASTESLYEQYF. CDR3 DNA: TGTGCCAGCACAGAATCCCTTTACGAGCAGTACTTC.

This chain links TRBV5-1 with TRBJ2-7; maybe TRBD1 (6 bases). Germline V CDR1 and CDR2: SGHRS, YFSETQ. The V gene lost 3 bases and the J gene lost 7 bases, with 8 bases spanning the gap. The CDR3 spans 11 residues. The CDR3 loop reads CASSSGTEQYF. In DNA form, the CDR3 reads TGCGCCAGCAGCTCTGGGACAGAGCAGTACTTC.

This chain joins TRBV6-5 and TRBJ1-1; D is unclear. V was cut by 7 bases and J by 6 bases, with 15 bases left in between. Germline V lookup: CDR1 MNHEY, CDR2 SVGAGI. This CDR3 has 13 amino acids. In DNA, the CDR3 is TGTGCCAGCACGGGGTATCGCATCCCTGAAGCTTTCTTT. Its translation: CASTGYRIPEAFF.

V is TRBV27 and J is TRBJ1-4; possible D gene TRBD1, 5 bases. V was shortened by 5 bases and J by 7 bases, with 17 bases between the two germline ends. This CDR3 is built from 15 residues. The V gene's germline CDR1 is MNHEY and CDR2 SMNVEV (reference sequence). The CDR3 nucleotides are TGTGCCAGCAGTCCCCGGGGTTTCGGGGCTGAAAAACTGTTTTTT. Amino acids: CASSPRGFGAEKLFF. Filled out from reference TRBV27 and TRBJ1-4, the complete variable domain reads EAQVTQNPRYLITVTGKKLTVTCSQNMNHEYMSWYRQDPGLGLRQIYYSMNVEVTDKGDVPEGYKVSRKEKRNFPLILESPSPNQTSLYFCASSPRGFGAEKLFFGSGTQLSVL.

The chain combines TRBV11-2 with TRBJ2-7, with a weak D call TRBD2 (7 bases). There are 15 residues in the CDR3. Trimming shortened V by 5 bases and J by 3 bases, and 17 bases separated the two germline ends. Germline-derived CDR1 and CDR2 are SGHAT and FQNNGV. CDR3 residues: CASSGGQRGNYEQYF. The CDR3 nucleotides are TGTGCCAGCAGCGGAGGACAGCGGGGTAACTACGAGCAGTACTTC.

CDR3 sequence: CASSPSWTNEKLFF. CDR3 nucleotide sequence: TGCGCCAGCAGCCCCTCCTGGACTAATGAAAAACTGTTTTTT. V is TRBV5-1 and J is TRBJ1-4; D is uncertain. V lost 4 bases and J lost 2, with 9 bases in between. The CDR3 has 14 residues. Germline values: CDR1 SGHRS, CDR2 YFSETQ.

Worth noting for this clone: Other DNA sequences of this sample code for an identical CDR3. The CDR3 sequence is CASSQQNIQYF. The CDR3 nucleotides read TGCGCCAGCAGCCAACAAAACATTCAGTACTTC. This chain joins TRBV4-1 and TRBJ2-4; D call uncertain. In germline, CDR1 is MGHRA, CDR2 YSYEKL. The CDR3 is made up of 11 amino acids. Trimming left V 2 bases short and J 5 bases short, with 1 base between.

This clone was found a few times. The chain couples TRBV28 to TRBJ1-4; possibly TRBD1 for D (5 bases). V was cut by 1 base and J by 11 bases, with 17 bases left in between. This CDR3 is built from 15 residues. Germline-derived CDR1 and CDR2 are MDHEN and SYDVKM. DNA for the CDR3: TGTGCCAGCAGTTTATTTGGAACAGGCCAGGTTAAACTGTTTTTT. This sequence encodes CASSLFGTGQVKLFF.

This clone was seen a handful of times. The identical CDR3 is also encoded by other nucleotide sequences in the sample. The chain recombines TRBV15 with TRBJ2-1; D unclear. V dropped 0 bases and J dropped 3 bases, with 3 bases sitting between them. Germline CDR1 reads LNHNV; CDR2 reads YYDKDF (reference sequence). There are 13 residues in the CDR3. CDR3 in amino acids: CATSRDGYNEQFF. The DNA of the CDR3 is TGTGCCACCAGCAGAGATGGCTACAATGAGCAGTTCTTC.

V is TRBV14 and J is TRBJ2-5, with 8 bases lining up with TRBD2. The V and J ends lost 2 bases and 6 bases, in that order; junction bases with no gene match: 8. Looked up from germline, CDR1 is SGHDN and CDR2 is FVKESK. This CDR3 has 15 residues. The CDR3 protein is CASSQSLAVGQTQYF. The CDR3 nucleotides read TGTGCCAGCAGCCAATCACTAGCGGTCGGGCAGACCCAGTACTTC.

This chain joins TRBV5-1 and TRBJ1-1; 7 positions agree with TRBD1. J lost 0 bases, V lost 4 bases, and 9 bases had no gene match. This CDR3 is 16 amino acids long. Germline V gene data show CDR1 as SGHRS and CDR2 as YFSETQ. As DNA, the CDR3 is TGCGCCAGCAGCCGGGGAGAAGGGGGCCTGAACACTGAAGCTTTCTTT. Its translation is CASSRGEGGLNTEAFF.

This chain connects TRBV6-5 to TRBJ2-1; D tentatively reads TRBD1 or TRBD2 (6 bases each). Germline V lookup: CDR1 MNHEY, CDR2 SVGAGI. The V gene lost 6 bases and the J gene lost 7 bases, with 10 bases spanning the gap. CDR3 length equals 12 residues. CDR3 DNA sequence: TGTGCCAGCAGGGGGGGCTGGAATGAGCAGTTCTTC. It specifies CASRGGWNEQFF.

J is TRBJ1-1 and V is TRBV5-4; D gene ambiguous. CDR3 length: 13 amino acids. The germline CDR1 and CDR2 sequences are SGHNT and YYREEE (reference sequence). V dropped 6 bases and J dropped 5 bases, with 14 bases sitting between them. In DNA, the CDR3 is TGTGCCAGCAACGACCACGGCGGGACTGAAGCTTTCTTT. Translating gives CASNDHGGTEAFF.